This T cell receptor beta chain derives from a study of blood T cells in healthy people across ages. Losses at the gene ends were 4 bases for V and 0 bases for J; bases not matched to a gene: 7. This CDR3 is 18 amino acids long. CDR1 and CDR2 (germline): SQVTM, ANQGSEA. This clonotype was seen more than once but under ten times. Together with a sample-barcoded 5' primer, a J-beta primer mix was included in a second PCR lasting roughly 6 to 12 cycles. TCRdb re-called the 5' RACE reads through MiXCR, storing one row per CDR3 protein. This table has 500,000 to 550,000 distinct CDR3 sequences, approximately 25% appearing once. The same sample was also studied in work on T cells of mothers and their children.

Sequenced: blood. This sequence joins TRBV29-1 and TRBJ2-1; 15 bases are a match to TRBD2. This clonotype originated in a boy aged 5-17 years in good health. CDR3 in amino acids: CSVAGLAGGTSSYNEQFF. CDR3 sequence (DNA): TGCAGCGTTGCGGGACTAGCGGGGGGCACGAGCTCCTACAATGAGCAGTTCTTC.